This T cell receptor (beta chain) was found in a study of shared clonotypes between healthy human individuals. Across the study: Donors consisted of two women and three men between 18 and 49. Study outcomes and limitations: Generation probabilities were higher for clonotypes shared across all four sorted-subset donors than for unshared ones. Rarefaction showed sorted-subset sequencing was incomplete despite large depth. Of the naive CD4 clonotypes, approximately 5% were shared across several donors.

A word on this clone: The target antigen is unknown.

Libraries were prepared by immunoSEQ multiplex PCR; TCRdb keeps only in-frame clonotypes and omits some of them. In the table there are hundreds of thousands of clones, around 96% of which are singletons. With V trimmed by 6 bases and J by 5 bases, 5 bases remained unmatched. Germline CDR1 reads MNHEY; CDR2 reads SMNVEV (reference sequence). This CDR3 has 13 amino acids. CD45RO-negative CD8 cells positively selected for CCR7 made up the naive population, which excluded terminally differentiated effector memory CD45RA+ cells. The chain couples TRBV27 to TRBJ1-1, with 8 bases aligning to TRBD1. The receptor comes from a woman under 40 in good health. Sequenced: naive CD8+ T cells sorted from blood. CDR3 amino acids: CASSSGGRTEAFF. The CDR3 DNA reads TGTGCCAGCAGCTCAGGGGGCCGGACTGAAGCTTTCTTT.